This TCR beta chain was documented in a study of blood T cell repertoires in COVID-19. Study-level information: Sample material is recorded as cDNA or gDNA derived from T cells, B-cell-depleted T cells, or PBMCs.

Generated by immunoSEQ multiplex PCR, the TCRdb table keeps only in-frame clones and is missing some. The sample comprises 71,000 or so clones, around 85% of which are singletons, and roughly 18% rests with the top ten. The CDR3 sequence is 13 residues long. The germline CDR1 and CDR2 sequences are SGHDN and FVKESK. Trimming shortened V by 1 base and J by 5 bases, and 8 bases separated the two germline ends. The chain couples TRBV14 to TRBJ1-1; no clear D. The source is a man aged 80 or over in a cohort sampled during active COVID-19. Sequenced sample: peripheral blood. In DNA form, the CDR3 reads TGTGCCAGCAGCCAAGTAACGGGAACTGAAGCTTTCTTT. Translating it yields CASSQVTGTEAFF.